This T cell receptor beta chain stems from a study of beta chain features in type 1 diabetes. Study details: All samples yielded some 110 million examined sorted cells.

The V gene lost 7 bases and the J gene lost 5 bases, with 15 bases spanning the gap. CDR1 is MNHEY and CDR2 is SVGAGI in the germline V gene. The CDR3 is made up of 13 amino acids. Only a few counts were recorded for this clone. Its antigen is still unknown. Purities in excess of 95% were seen in all sorted populations. Broader study findings: Shortening that was moderate but significant affected the TCRB CDR3s of Type 1 diabetes patients in all four CD4+ subsets.

Every bit of the isolated RNA underwent reverse transcription, so sequencing read expressed TCRB transcripts. Repertoires were generated with immunoSEQ multiplex PCR, while TCRdb's copy carries only in-frame clones and drops some. This sample carries over 650,000 clones, 11% to 15% of them seen once, and the ten largest clones take approximately 0.043%. The chain is built from TRBV6-5 and TRBJ2-7; tentative D call: TRBD1 (6 bases). The sequencing sample was made of naive CD4+ T cells from blood. This sequence was found in a man aged 18 to 30 with type 1 diabetes. CDR3 region: CASTRTGTNEQYF. The CDR3 DNA reads TGTGCCAGCACCCGTACAGGGACGAACGAGCAGTACTTC.